These 17 T cell receptor beta chains were sequenced from one sample in a study of glioma-infiltrating T cells after dendritic cell vaccination. Profiled with immunoSEQ multiplex PCR; TCRdb holds only in-frame clones, not every one. Here the sample spans approximately 90,000 clones, about 83% being singletons. This specimen was blood, taken before dendritic cell vaccination. The receptors derive from a human donor with glioblastoma.

This CDR3 reads CASSPLDSQYGYTF. In DNA, the CDR3 is TGCGCCAGCAGCCCCCTGGACAGCCAGTATGGCTACACCTTC. The chain has TRBV5-1 and TRBJ1-2, with a possible D match to TRBD1 (6 bases). The germline V gene has CDR1 SGHRS and CDR2 YFSETQ. This CDR3 region has 14 residues. V was trimmed by 4 bases and J by 5 bases, leaving 15 bases between them.

This chain uses TRBV10-1 with TRBJ1-1; tentative D call: TRBD1 (5 bases). This CDR3 has 13 residues. Looked up from germline, CDR1 is WNHNN and CDR2 is SYGVQD (reference sequence). V lost 7 bases to trimming and J lost 10 bases, with 19 bases between them. CDR3 sequence (DNA): TGCGCCAGCACCCCGGCCGGCGGGGGGGGAGCTTTCTTT. Protein product: CASTPAGGGGAFF.

The chain is built from TRBV2 and TRBJ1-2; TRBD1 matches 7 bases. The CDR3 length is 15 residues. CDR1 is SNHLY and CDR2 is FYNNEI in the germline V gene. Trimming cost V 7 bases and J 6 bases; bases outside gene matches: 14. The CDR3 bases are TGTGCCAGCACAGAATCCCCGTACAGGGGAGATGGCTACACCTTC. Residues: CASTESPYRGDGYTF. The variable domain in full, completed from reference TRBV2 and TRBJ1-2, reads EPEVTQTPSHQVTQMGQEVILRCVPISNHLYFYWYRQILGQKVEFLVSFYNNEISEKSEIFDDQFSVERPDGSNFTLKIRSTKLEDSAMYFCASTESPYRGDGYTFGSGTRLTVV.

Here the CDR3 reads CASSGQGRLAGELFF. The CDR3 region has the DNA TGTGCCAGCAGCGGACAGGGGCGTTTGGCCGGGGAGCTGTTTTTT. V gene TRBV9 combines with J gene TRBJ2-2; 8 bases line up with TRBD1. Germline V gene lookup returns CDR1 SGDLS and CDR2 YYNGEE. CDR3 length equals 15 residues. Losses at the gene ends were 3 bases for V and 6 bases for J; bases not matched to a gene: 7.

The chain combines TRBV5-4 with TRBJ1-2, with D possibly being TRBD1 (5 bases). The V and J ends lost 6 bases and 4 bases respectively, with 13 bases between them. CDR3 length: 13 residues. Germline V gene sequence: CDR1 SGHNT, CDR2 YYREEE (reference sequence). CDR3 amino acids: CASIKRGGYGYTF. The DNA for the CDR3 is TGTGCCAGCATAAAAAGGGGCGGCTATGGCTACACCTTC. Filled out from reference TRBV5-4 and TRBJ1-2, the complete variable domain reads ETGVTQSPTHLIKTRGQQVTLRCSSQSGHNTVSWYQQALGQGPQFIFQYYREEENGRGNFPPRFSGLQFPNYSSELNVNALELDDSALYLCASIKRGGYGYTFGSGTRLTVV.

This chain joins TRBV27 and TRBJ1-6; 8 bases align to TRBD1. Germline CDR1 and CDR2: MNHEY and SMNVEV (reference sequence). There are 14 residues in the CDR3. V lost 3 bases to trimming and J lost 12 bases; unmatched junction nucleotides: 7. The CDR3 DNA follows: TGTGCCAGCAGTTTGGACAGGGAGTTTAGACCCCTCCACTTT. As protein: CASSLDREFRPLHF.

The J gene is TRBJ2-3, the V gene TRBV7-9; 8 bases are shared with TRBD1. The CDR3 is made up of 15 amino acids. Germline CDR1 is SEHNR and CDR2 is FQNEAQ (reference sequence). V lost 4 bases, J lost 2 bases, and 5 bases stayed unmatched. The CDR3 spells CASSSTGVYTDTQYF. CDR3 nucleotides: TGTGCCAGCAGCTCGACAGGGGTCTACACAGATACGCAGTATTTT.

The rearrangement links TRBV9 to TRBJ2-1; 9 nucleotides agree with TRBD2. In germline, CDR1 is SGDLS, CDR2 YYNGEE. This CDR3 is 16 amino acids long. Losses at the gene ends were 0 bases for V and 5 bases for J; bases not matched to a gene: 6. The CDR3 here is CASSVGSAGGDNEQFF. The CDR3 DNA sequence: TGTGCCAGCAGCGTAGGGTCAGCGGGAGGAGACAATGAGCAGTTCTTC.

The J gene is TRBJ1-4, the V gene TRBV5-5, with a tentative D call TRBD1 (6 bases). V lost 6 bases and J 8 bases, leaving 14 bases between the germline ends. Germline loops: CDR1 SGHKS, CDR2 YYEKEE (reference sequence). This CDR3 spans 13 amino acids. CDR3 in amino acids: CASNNRVGEKLFF. The CDR3 DNA reads TGTGCCAGCAACAACAGGGTTGGGGAAAAACTGTTTTTT.

The V call is TRBV5-4, the J call TRBJ2-5; D might be TRBD2 (6 bases). The ends were cut back, 3 bases at V and 5 bases at J, with 14 bases in the middle. This CDR3 has 14 residues. Germline values: CDR1 SGHNT, CDR2 YYREEE (reference sequence). CDR3 amino acids: CASSSASEKETQYF. The CDR3 nucleotides are TGTGCCAGCAGCTCTGCTAGCGAAAAGGAGACCCAGTACTTC.

This chain connects TRBV11-3 to TRBJ2-1, with no clear D. This CDR3 is built from 15 residues. Germline V gene sequence: CDR1 SGHNT, CDR2 YENEEA. V shed 5 bases and J shed 0 bases, with 11 bases lying between them. The CDR3 DNA sequence: TGTGCCAGCAGCCTCTCATTTAGCTCCTACAATGAGCAGTTCTTC. Residues: CASSLSFSSYNEQFF.

The chain employs TRBV9 and TRBJ2-7, with 8 bases that match TRBD2. Germline V CDR1 and CDR2: SGDLS, YYNGEE. The CDR3 is made up of 14 amino acids. The ends lost 3 bases at V and 3 bases at J; junction bases unmatched: 5. CDR3 sequence: CASSETSGSYEQYF. For the CDR3, the DNA is TGTGCCAGCAGCGAAACAAGCGGGAGCTACGAGCAGTACTTC. Combining the CDR3 with reference TRBV9 and TRBJ2-7 gives the whole variable domain DSGVTQTPKHLITATGQRVTLRCSPRSGDLSVYWYQQSLDQGLQFLIQYYNGEERAKGNILERFSAQQFPDLHSELNLSSLELGDSALYFCASSETSGSYEQYFGPGTRLTVT.

V gene TRBV30 combines with J gene TRBJ1-4; TRBD1 aligns across 8 bases. CDR3 size: 14 residues. The V gene end was trimmed by 2 bases and the J gene end by 5 bases; junction bases not matched to a gene: 4. Looked up from germline, CDR1 is GTSNPN and CDR2 is SVGIG (reference sequence). CDR3 DNA: TGTGCCTGGAGTCGGACAGGGAACAATGAAAAACTGTTTTTT. It is translated as CAWSRTGNNEKLFF.

J is TRBJ1-6 and V is TRBV7-8; a possible D gene is TRBD1 (5 bases). This CDR3 contains 14 residues. Trimming left V 5 bases short and J 7 bases short, with 12 bases between. From germline, CDR1 is SGHVS and CDR2 FQNEAQ. The CDR3 bases are TGTGCCAGCAGCATCAGGGTGGGGAATTCACCCCTCCACTTT. Protein sequence: CASSIRVGNSPLHF.

This rearrangement joins TRBV5-8 to TRBJ1-4; D is perhaps TRBD1 (6 bases). CDR1 and CDR2 from the germline V gene are SGHTS and YDEGEE. V lost 5 bases and J lost 0, with 17 bases in between. CDR3 length: 17 amino acids. This chain's CDR3 is CASRPDRPLATNEKLFF. CDR3 bases: TGTGCCAGCAGACCGGACAGACCCCTAGCAACTAATGAAAAACTGTTTTTT.

The chain has TRBV2 and TRBJ2-2; D remains unclear. The CDR3 consists of 14 residues. Germline V gene lookup returns CDR1 SNHLY and CDR2 FYNNEI. Trimming shortened V by 6 bases and J by 3 bases, and 11 bases separated the two germline ends. CDR3 amino acids: CASRLKSHTGELFF. CDR3 DNA: TGTGCCAGCAGACTTAAGAGCCACACCGGGGAGCTGTTTTTT.

V gene TRBV19 combines with J gene TRBJ2-3, with D tentatively TRBD2 (6 bases). Germline V gene sequence: CDR1 LNHDA, CDR2 SQIVND (reference sequence). V lost 3 bases, J lost 3 bases, and 13 bases lay in between. The CDR3 length is 15 residues. CDR3 nucleotides: TGTGCCAGTAGTATTCGGACTAACCCGACAGATACGCAGTATTTT. Translated, it gives CASSIRTNPTDTQYF.